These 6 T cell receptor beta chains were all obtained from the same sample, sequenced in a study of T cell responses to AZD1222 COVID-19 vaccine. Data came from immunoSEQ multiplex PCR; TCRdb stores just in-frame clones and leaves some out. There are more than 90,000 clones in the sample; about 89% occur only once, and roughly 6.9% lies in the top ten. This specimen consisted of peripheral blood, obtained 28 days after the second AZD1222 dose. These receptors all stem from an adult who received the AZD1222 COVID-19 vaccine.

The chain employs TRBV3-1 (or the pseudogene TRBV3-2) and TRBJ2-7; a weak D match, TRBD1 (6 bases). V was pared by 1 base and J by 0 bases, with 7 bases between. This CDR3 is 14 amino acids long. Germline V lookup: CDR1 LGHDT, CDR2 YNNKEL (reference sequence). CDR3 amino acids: CASSQGQVSYEQYF. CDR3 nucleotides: TGTGCCAGCAGCCAAGGACAGGTCTCCTACGAGCAGTACTTC.

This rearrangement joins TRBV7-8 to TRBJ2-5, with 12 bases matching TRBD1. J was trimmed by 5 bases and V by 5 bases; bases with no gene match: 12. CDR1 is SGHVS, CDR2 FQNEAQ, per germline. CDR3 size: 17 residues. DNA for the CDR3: TGTGCCAGCAGCCCACGCCCCGGGACAGGGGGCTTGGAGACCCAGTACTTC. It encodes CASSPRPGTGGLETQYF.

As DNA, the CDR3 is TGTGCCAGTACTGACAGTCGCAATCAGCCCCAGCATTTT. Its translation: CASTDSRNQPQHF. The rearrangement uses TRBV19 and TRBJ1-5; D might be TRBD1 (5 bases). V was clipped by 7 bases and J by 2 bases, with 9 bases between them. Germline V lookup: CDR1 LNHDA, CDR2 SQIVND (reference sequence). This CDR3 is built from 13 residues.

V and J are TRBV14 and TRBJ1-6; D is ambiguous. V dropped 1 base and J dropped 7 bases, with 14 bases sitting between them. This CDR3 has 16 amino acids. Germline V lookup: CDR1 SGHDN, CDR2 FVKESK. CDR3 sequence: CASSQAGRSYNSPLHF. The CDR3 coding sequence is TGTGCCAGCAGCCAAGCTGGCAGGTCGTACAATTCACCCCTCCACTTT.

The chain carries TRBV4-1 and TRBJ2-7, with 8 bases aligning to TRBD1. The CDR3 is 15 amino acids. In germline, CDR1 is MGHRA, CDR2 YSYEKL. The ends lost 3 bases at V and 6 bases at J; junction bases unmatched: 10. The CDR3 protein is CASSHGQGSFAEQYF. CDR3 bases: TGCGCCAGCAGCCACGGACAGGGCTCCTTTGCCGAGCAGTACTTC.

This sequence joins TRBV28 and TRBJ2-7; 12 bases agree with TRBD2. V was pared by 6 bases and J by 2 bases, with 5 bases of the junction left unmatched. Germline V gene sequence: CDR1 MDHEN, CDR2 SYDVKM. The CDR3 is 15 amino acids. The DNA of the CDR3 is TGTGCCAGCAGCGCTAGACTAGCGGGGGCCTACGAGCAGTACTTC. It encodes CASSARLAGAYEQYF.